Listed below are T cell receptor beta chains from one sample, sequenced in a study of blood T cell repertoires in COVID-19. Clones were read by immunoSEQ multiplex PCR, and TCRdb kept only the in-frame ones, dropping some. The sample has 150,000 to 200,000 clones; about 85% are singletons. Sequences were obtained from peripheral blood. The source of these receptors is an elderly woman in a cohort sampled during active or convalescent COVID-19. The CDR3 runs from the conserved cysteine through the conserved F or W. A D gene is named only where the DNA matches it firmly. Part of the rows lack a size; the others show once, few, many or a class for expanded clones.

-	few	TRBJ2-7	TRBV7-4	CASSLVGVAHEQYF	TGTGCCAGCAGCTTAGTAGGGGTTGCCCACGAGCAGTACTTC
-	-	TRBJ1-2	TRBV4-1	CASSQPLRSGYGYTF	TGCGCCAGCAGCCAACCACTCCGATCTGGTTATGGCTACACCTTC
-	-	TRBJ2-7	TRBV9	CASSTNRDTEQYF	TGTGCCAGCAGCACCAACCGGGACACCGAGCAGTACTTC
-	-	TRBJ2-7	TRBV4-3	CASSLVNTDSYEQYF	TGCGCCAGCAGCCTCGTTAACACGGACAGCTACGAGCAGTACTTC
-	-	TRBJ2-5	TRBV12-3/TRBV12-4	CASSQGLRETQYF	TGTGCCAGCAGTCAGGGGTTAAGAGAGACCCAGTACTTC
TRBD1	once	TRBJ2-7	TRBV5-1	CASSLRGQGYEQYF	TGCGCCAGCAGCTTGAGGGGACAGGGTTACGAGCAGTACTTC
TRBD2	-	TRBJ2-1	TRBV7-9	CASSLEGLAPKSSYNEQFF	TGTGCCAGCAGCTTAGAAGGACTAGCTCCCAAAAGCTCCTACAATGAGCAGTTCTTC
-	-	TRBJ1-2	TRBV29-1	CSGGGSMNGYTF	TGCAGCGGGGGGGGCAGCATGAATGGCTACACCTTC
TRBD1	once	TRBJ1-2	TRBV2	CASNRDRGSDGYTF	TGTGCCAGCAATAGGGACAGGGGCTCGGATGGCTACACCTTC
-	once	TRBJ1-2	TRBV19	CASTSYYGYTF	TGTGCCAGTACCTCGTACTATGGCTACACCTTC
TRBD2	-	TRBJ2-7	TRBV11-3	CASSSPGTSYEQYF	TGTGCCAGCAGCTCTCCCGGGACTAGCTACGAGCAGTACTTC
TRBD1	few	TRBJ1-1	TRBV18	CASSRETGGTEAFF	TGTGCCAGCTCACGAGAAACAGGGGGAACTGAAGCTTTCTTT
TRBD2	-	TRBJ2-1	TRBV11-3	CASSSRESPGGNEQFF	TGTGCCAGCAGCTCCCGGGAGTCCCCCGGGGGGAATGAGCAGTTCTTC